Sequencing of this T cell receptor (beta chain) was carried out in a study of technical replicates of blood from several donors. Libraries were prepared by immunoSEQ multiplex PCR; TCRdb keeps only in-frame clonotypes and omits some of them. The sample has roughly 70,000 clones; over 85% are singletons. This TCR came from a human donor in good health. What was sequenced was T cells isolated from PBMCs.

The CDR3 loop reads CASRERTGHEQFF. CDR3 bases: TGTGCCAGCAGGGAAAGGACGGGACACGAGCAGTTCTTC. The genes are TRBV5-4 and TRBJ2-1; D possibly corresponds to TRBD1 (6 bases). The CDR3 length is 13 residues. Trimming took off 5 bases at V and 10 bases at J, with 16 bases between the two ends. From germline, CDR1 is SGHNT and CDR2 YYREEE (reference sequence).